This TCR beta chain appears in the sequencing data of a study of blood T cell repertoires in COVID-19. Study at large: Some COVID-19 samples were acute and others convalescent; all came from the United States, Italy and Spain. Sample material is recorded as cDNA or gDNA derived from T cells, B-cell-depleted T cells, or PBMCs.

As handled by the study authors: Quantification of nucleated cells was approximated via reference gene primer amplification. Clones were read by immunoSEQ multiplex PCR, and TCRdb kept only the in-frame ones, dropping some. V and J calls and clone size follow that table, whereas D and trimming were derived from the DNA. Altogether roughly 49,000 clones are present, around 80% being singletons, with the ten largest covering 16%. The CDR3 is 16 amino acids. Germline CDR1 and CDR2: MDHEN and SYDVKM. V lost 1 base, J lost 4 bases, and 5 bases stayed unmatched. This clone was counted between two and nine times.

Source material: peripheral blood. The sequence derives from a man in his forties with acute or convalescent COVID-19. This chain uses TRBV28 with TRBJ1-5; 9 bases match TRBD1. CDR3 coding DNA: TGTGCCAGCAGTTTATCGGGACAGGGTCAAAATCAGCCCCAGCATTTT. Translation: CASSLSGQGQNQPQHF.